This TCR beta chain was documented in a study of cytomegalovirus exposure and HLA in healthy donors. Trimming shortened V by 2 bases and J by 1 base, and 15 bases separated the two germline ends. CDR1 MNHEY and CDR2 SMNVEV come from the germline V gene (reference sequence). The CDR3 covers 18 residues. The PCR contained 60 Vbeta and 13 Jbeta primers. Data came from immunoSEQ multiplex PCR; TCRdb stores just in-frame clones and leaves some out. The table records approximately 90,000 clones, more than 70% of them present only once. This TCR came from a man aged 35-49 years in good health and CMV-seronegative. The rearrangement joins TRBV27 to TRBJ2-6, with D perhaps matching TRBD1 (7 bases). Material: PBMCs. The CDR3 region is CASSLRGLGGSGANVLTF. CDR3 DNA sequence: TGTGCCAGCAGTTTAAGGGGGCTGGGGGGATCTGGGGCCAACGTCCTGACTTTC.